The 27 T cell receptor beta chains reported below all come from one sample, sequenced in a study of T cell repertoires in cytomegalovirus infection. These receptors have no known antigen. TCRdb analysed the reads with MiXCR anew, one entry per CDR3 protein. The sample lists 900,000 to 950,000 distinct CDR3 sequences; around 29% were seen once. The sequencing used cultured CD8+ T cells from PBMCs, collected from culture after CMV antigen stimulation. The receptors were gathered from a human donor in good health (CMV status not recorded). Some clones in this sample may be carry-over from other donors' samples.

The chain carries TRBV27 and TRBJ1-5, with D possibly TRBD1 on 5 matching bases. Trimming left V 6 bases short and J 7 bases short, with 16 bases between. Germline V gene data show CDR1 as MNHEY and CDR2 as SMNVEV (reference sequence). The CDR3 totals 14 residues. Here the CDR3 reads CASRSLGQDQPQHF. The CDR3 DNA follows: TGTGCCAGCAGGTCCTTGGGGCAAGACCAGCCCCAGCATTTT.

The gene calls are TRBV4-1 and TRBJ2-2; weak D call: TRBD1 (6 bases). This CDR3 spans 13 amino acids. The V gene's germline CDR1 is MGHRA and CDR2 YSYEKL. V was cut by 4 bases and J by 9 bases, with 12 bases left in between. The CDR3 region has the DNA TGCGCCAGCAGCCTACGACAGGCCCGGGAGCTGTTTTTT. Its protein is CASSLRQARELFF.

The chain recombines TRBV20-1 with TRBJ2-3, with D maybe TRBD1 (6 bases). Germline V gene data show CDR1 as DFQATT and CDR2 as SNEGSKA (reference sequence). Trimming stripped 0 bases from V and 0 bases from J, with 19 bases between. The CDR3 length is 18 residues. The CDR3 reads CSARDAFRGAFSTDTQYF. Here the CDR3 DNA reads TGCAGTGCTAGAGACGCCTTCAGGGGCGCTTTTAGCACAGATACGCAGTATTTT.

This chain links TRBV5-5 with TRBJ2-7, with 8 bases matching TRBD2. The CDR3 is made up of 15 amino acids. The V and J ends lost 4 bases and 0 bases, in that order; junction bases with no gene match: 6. Per germline, CDR1 SGHKS and CDR2 YYEKEE (reference sequence). CDR3 in amino acids: CASSLSGAYSYEQYF. The CDR3 DNA follows: TGTGCCAGCAGCCTTAGCGGGGCGTACTCCTACGAGCAGTACTTC. The full variable domain, rest sourced from reference TRBV5-5 and TRBJ2-7, is DAGVTQSPTHLIKTRGQQVTLRCSPISGHKSVSWYQQVLGQGPQFIFQYYEKEERGRGNFPDRFSARQFPNYSSELNVNALLLGDSALYLCASSLSGAYSYEQYFGPGTRLTVT.

This clonotype has more than one count but fewer than ten. CDR3 sequence reads: CASSEVRGRSGNTIYF. The DNA for the CDR3 is TGTGCCAGCAGTGAAGTAAGGGGTAGATCTGGAAACACCATATATTTT. The rearrangement uses TRBV2 and TRBJ1-3; possible D gene TRBD1, 5 bases. The CDR3 length is 16 residues. V lost 1 base and J lost 1, with 11 bases in between. Germline CDR1 and CDR2: SNHLY and FYNNEI.

This clonotype was counted a few times. The chain is built from TRBV12-3 or TRBV12-4 and TRBJ1-1; unclear D gene. The ends were cut back, 1 base at V and 3 bases at J, with 12 bases in the middle. The CDR3 contains 15 residues. The CDR3 sequence: CASSLGEARDTEAFF. The CDR3 bases are TGTGCCAGCAGTTTAGGGGAGGCTCGGGACACTGAAGCTTTCTTT.

This clonotype occurred a few times. The CDR3 region has the DNA TGTGCCAGCAGTTCGGGACAAAACCTTTACGAGCAGTACTTC. It is translated as CASSSGQNLYEQYF. This chain connects TRBV7-9 to TRBJ2-7; possibly TRBD1 for D (6 bases). Trimming took off 6 bases at V and 4 bases at J, with 16 bases between the two ends. The CDR3 covers 14 residues. Germline V lookup: CDR1 SEHNR, CDR2 FQNEAQ (reference sequence).

The DNA for the CDR3 is TGCAGCGTTCCGGACAGGAGCTATGGCTACACCTTC. This sequence encodes CSVPDRSYGYTF. The rearrangement links TRBV29-1 to TRBJ1-2; 7 bases match TRBD1. This CDR3 spans 12 amino acids. V shed 5 bases, J shed 4 bases, and the junction held 4 bases outside the gene matches. Germline V CDR1 and CDR2: SQVTM, ANQGSEA.

This clonotype was picked up a small number of times. The chain employs TRBV6-1 and TRBJ1-5; D is possibly TRBD1 (6 bases). The ends were cut back, 5 bases at V and 4 bases at J, with 12 bases in the middle. This CDR3 contains 14 residues. CDR1 is MNHNS and CDR2 is SASEGT in the germline V gene. In nucleotides, the CDR3 is TGTGCCAGCAGTAACGGACAGTATAATCAGCCCCAGCATTTT. It encodes CASSNGQYNQPQHF.

The gene calls are TRBV27 and TRBJ2-1; 8 nucleotides align to TRBD2. The CDR3 loop spans 16 amino acids. The J segment lost 8 bases and the V segment lost 0 bases, leaving 9 bases of the junction unmatched. The V gene's germline CDR1 is MNHEY and CDR2 SMNVEV (reference sequence). CDR3 protein: CASSLSWRGVGYEQFF. In DNA form, the CDR3 reads TGTGCCAGCAGTTTATCATGGCGGGGGGTCGGATATGAGCAGTTCTTC.

A few counts support this clonotype. The J gene is TRBJ2-1, the V gene TRBV7-6, with D unclear. Germline V gives CDR1 SGHVS, CDR2 FNYEAQ. Trimming removed 5 bases from V and 6 bases from J, with 8 bases in between. The CDR3 has 12 residues. In DNA form, the CDR3 reads TGTGCCAGCAGCACTAAGTTCAATGAGCAGTTCTTC. Translating gives CASSTKFNEQFF.

This clonotype was seen ten or more times. The chain recombines TRBV12-3 or TRBV12-4 with TRBJ2-2; D might be TRBD1 (5 bases). Trimming stripped 1 base from V and 7 bases from J, with 10 bases between. This CDR3 region has 14 residues. The chain's CDR3 is CASSLVPGIGELFF. As DNA, the CDR3 is TGTGCCAGCAGTTTAGTCCCAGGGATCGGGGAGCTGTTTTTT.

V gene TRBV6-2 or TRBV6-3 combines with J gene TRBJ2-2, with TRBD2 matching over 9 bases. The CDR3 has 18 amino acids. V lost 11 bases to trimming and J lost 4 bases; unmatched junction nucleotides: 20. The germline V gene has CDR1 MNHEY and CDR2 SVGEGT. In DNA, the CDR3 is TGTGCCTCGCTCCACGTGGCGGGGGGGCGACTTAGCACCGGGGAGCTGTTTTTT. Protein product: CASLHVAGGRLSTGELFF.

The gene calls are TRBV4-1 and TRBJ2-1, with 7 positions matching TRBD1. The V and J ends lost 3 bases and 0 bases, in that order; junction bases with no gene match: 17. From germline, CDR1 is MGHRA and CDR2 YSYEKL. CDR3 length: 20 residues. CDR3 bases: TGCGCCAGCAGCCAGGCCTCGGGGACAGCTTTTCCGAGCTCCTACAATGAGCAGTTCTTC. It specifies CASSQASGTAFPSSYNEQFF.

This clonotype appeared many times. The rearrangement uses TRBV19 and TRBJ1-1; D ambiguous. Trimming shortened V by 4 bases and J by 6 bases, and 12 bases separated the two germline ends. CDR1 is LNHDA and CDR2 is SQIVND in the germline V gene (reference sequence). This CDR3 contains 13 residues. The chain's CDR3 is CASSRNDFPEAFF. CDR3 nucleotide sequence: TGTGCCAGTAGTAGAAACGATTTTCCTGAAGCTTTCTTT.

This clonotype was observed once. With a much larger clone just one base away, this may be a read error. The chain carries TRBV6-1 and TRBJ1-6; 11 nucleotides align to TRBD1. Looked up from germline, CDR1 is MNHNS and CDR2 is SASEGT. This CDR3 comprises 17 residues. CDR3 protein: CANSEQGQGAFNSPLHF. CDR3 coding DNA: TGTGCCAACAGTGAACAAGGACAGGGGGCGTTTAATTCACCCCTCCACTTT.

Remarks on this clonotype: A read error may explain this, as a much larger clone is one base away. The rearrangement joins TRBV7-9 to TRBJ2-3, with 8 bases matching TRBD1. The CDR3 extends over 18 amino acids. The junction had 14 bases not matched to a gene; V was cut back by 5 bases and J by 1 base. Looked up from germline, CDR1 is SEHNR and CDR2 is FQNEAQ (reference sequence). This CDR3 reads CASSPGQESPKGTDTQYF. For the CDR3, the DNA is TGTGCCAGCAGCCCGGGACAGGAATCCCCTAAGGGCACAGATACGCAGTATTTT.

The rearrangement joins TRBV19 to TRBJ2-1; TRBD2 matches at 8 bases. The length of the CDR3 is 12 residues. V shed 8 bases, J shed 9 bases, and the junction held 6 bases outside the gene matches. Germline V CDR1 and CDR2: LNHDA, SQIVND (reference sequence). This CDR3 is CASEMSGGEQFF. The DNA of the CDR3 is TGTGCCAGTGAAATGAGCGGGGGTGAGCAGTTCTTC.

V usage is TRBV6-1 and J usage is TRBJ1-1; 7 bases align to TRBD1. Germline V gives CDR1 MNHNS, CDR2 SASEGT. This CDR3 spans 15 amino acids. Germline trimming cut 6 bases from V and 1 base from J; bases unmatched to any gene: 8. The CDR3 coding sequence is TGTGCCAGCAGACCCACCGACAGGGCGAACACTGAAGCTTTCTTT. Its translation: CASRPTDRANTEAFF.

This chain uses TRBV9 with TRBJ2-1; tentatively, D is TRBD2 (5 bases). V was cut by 0 bases and J by 6 bases, with 7 bases left in between. The germline V gene has CDR1 SGDLS and CDR2 YYNGEE. The CDR3 is 13 residues long. The CDR3 bases are TGTGCCAGCAGCGTAGGCGGACTCAATGAGCAGTTCTTC. Its translation is CASSVGGLNEQFF.

The V and J genes are TRBV19 and TRBJ2-5; 9 bases agree with TRBD2. Germline assignment: CDR1 LNHDA and CDR2 SQIVND (reference sequence). CDR3 size: 16 residues. V shed 3 bases and J 4 bases; nucleotides not matched to a gene: 9. The CDR3 sequence: CASSIVGGGASETQYF. The CDR3 DNA reads TGTGCCAGTAGTATCGTTGGCGGGGGGGCCTCAGAGACCCAGTACTTC.

This sequence joins TRBV27 and TRBJ2-3; possibly TRBD1 or TRBD2 for D (7 bases each). The CDR3 consists of 15 residues. Trimming removed 3 bases at V and 7 bases at J, with 17 bases between. The germline CDR1 and CDR2 sequences are MNHEY and SMNVEV (reference sequence). This CDR3 is CASSFRGQGGNTQYF. The CDR3 nucleotides are TGTGCCAGCAGTTTTAGGGGCCAGGGGGGGAATACGCAGTATTTT.

This clonotype was detected only a few times. This chain connects TRBV10-3 to TRBJ1-1, with D uncertain. CDR3 length equals 14 residues. Trimming removed 6 bases from V and 0 bases from J, with 11 bases in between. From germline, CDR1 is ENHRY and CDR2 SYGVKD. The CDR3 protein is CAIRNLELNTEAFF. The CDR3 coding sequence is TGTGCCATCAGGAATCTTGAACTGAACACTGAAGCTTTCTTT.

The chain couples TRBV27 to TRBJ2-1; TRBD2 aligns across 11 bases. V was clipped by 6 bases and J by 7 bases; unmatched bases: 8. The CDR3 length is 15 residues. The germline V gene has CDR1 MNHEY and CDR2 SMNVEV (reference sequence). This CDR3 reads CASRVAGGPINEQFF. For the CDR3, the DNA is TGTGCCAGCAGGGTAGCGGGGGGGCCTATAAATGAGCAGTTCTTC.

In its sample, this clonotype was seen a few times. The chain links TRBV28 to TRBJ2-7; the D gene is possibly TRBD1 (5 bases). The CDR3 length is 13 residues. Trimming removed 3 bases from V and 2 bases from J, with 8 bases in between. In germline, CDR1 is MDHEN, CDR2 SYDVKM. This CDR3 is CASSFQGTYEQYV. The DNA for the CDR3 is TGTGCCAGCAGTTTTCAGGGAACCTACGAGCAGTACGTC.

This clonotype was seen only a few times. The chain is built from TRBV7-9 and TRBJ2-1; 8 positions match TRBD2. CDR3 length equals 15 residues. J was trimmed by 4 bases and V by 1 base; bases with no gene match: 3. Looked up from germline, CDR1 is SEHNR and CDR2 is FQNEAQ (reference sequence). CDR3 loop: CASSLVAGIYNEQFF. The DNA for the CDR3 is TGTGCCAGCAGCTTAGTAGCGGGAATATACAATGAGCAGTTCTTC.

The chain links TRBV10-3 to TRBJ2-5; 9 bases are a match to TRBD1. V was clipped by 10 bases and J by 1 base; unmatched bases: 16. Germline CDR1 ENHRY, CDR2 SYGVKD. The CDR3 runs to 17 residues. The CDR3 loop is CATHQGQGSGIQETQYF. The DNA of the CDR3 is TGTGCCACCCACCAGGGACAGGGTTCGGGGATCCAAGAGACCCAGTACTTC.